This record covers a single T cell receptor (beta chain). Its antigen is unidentified. The germline V gene has CDR1 SEHNR and CDR2 FQNEAQ (reference sequence). The ends were cut back, 5 bases at V and 7 bases at J, with 12 bases in the middle. This CDR3 comprises 12 residues. This sample is drawn from a study of response to subunit inactivated influenza vaccine. Study outcomes and limitations: Authors proposed each seasonal influenza vaccination draws in few new T cells.

Each CDR3 protein gets one entry after TCRdb re-called the RT-PCR reads with MiXCR. The repertoire holds 530,000 or so distinct CDR3 sequences, 14% seen once, with 11% in the top ten. V gene TRBV7-9 combines with J gene TRBJ2-7; possibly TRBD1 for D (6 bases). The specimen was PBMCs from blood, collected 11 to 12 days after vaccination. This TCR derives from a man aged 50 to 60 who received an inactivated influenza vaccine. The CDR3 coding sequence is TGTGCCAGCAGCCCAGGGGAGAGGGAGCAGTACTTC. Translating gives CASSPGEREQYF.